This T cell receptor (beta chain) was recorded in a study of blood T cells in healthy people across ages. A second PCR, run for about 6 to 11 cycles, used a sample-barcoded 5' primer plus a J-beta primer mix. A template-switch adaptor that had 12 random nucleotides put a tag on each cDNA molecule. Every sample gave at least 2.5 million paired-end reads containing CDR3. One entry per CDR3 protein results from TCRdb running MiXCR on the 5' RACE reads. This sample has 950,000 to 1,200,000 distinct CDR3 sequences; less than 45% occur once, and the top ten carry roughly 13%. Trimming cost V 7 bases and J 3 bases, with 10 bases left between them. This CDR3 is built from 12 residues. Germline values: CDR1 SGHTA, CDR2 FQGNSA. This clonotype was counted only a few times. Its specificity is not known. At least 6 micrograms of total RNA were extracted per sample. The study's findings and limits: Aged donors had fewer naive CD4+ cells and lower diversity than long-lived donors.

The rearrangement uses TRBV7-2 and TRBJ2-7; a possible D gene is TRBD2 (5 bases). The sample taken for sequencing was blood. The clonotype was recovered from a young man in good health. The DNA of the CDR3 is TGTGCCAGCACCTCGAGGGTCTACGAGCAGTACTTC. Its translation is CASTSRVYEQYF. The full variable domain, in which reference TRBV7-2 and TRBJ2-7 provide the parts outside the CDR3, is GAGVSQSPSNKVTEKGKDVELRCDPISGHTALYWYRQSLGQGLEFLIYFQGNSAPDKSGLPSDRFSAERTGGSVSTLTIQRTQQEDSAVYLCASTSRVYEQYFGPGTRLTVT.